This T cell receptor beta chain was documented in a study of naive and memory T cell subsets. The SP2 primer and nested alpha and beta constant region primers amplified ligated cDNA in four rounds. In TCRdb, the UMI-ligation and nested PCR reads were re-called with MiXCR into one record per CDR3 protein. Here the sample spans 30,000 to 35,000 distinct CDR3 sequences, about 6.2% being singletons. Germline V CDR1 and CDR2: MNHNY, SVGAGI (reference sequence). This CDR3 has 11 residues. V was pared by 5 bases and J by 5 bases, with 6 bases between. The sample holds many counts of this clonotype. As yet, its antigen is unknown. Study outcomes and limitations: Delayed type IV hypersensitivity infiltration was taken to explain higher tuberculin-site TCR counts. Reportedly, tuberculin skin test sites gave far more TCRs than other biopsies. TCR transcript changes with activation or differentiation may affect this RNA method.

Specified treatment: skin biopsy from PPD injection site in Mantoux-positive individual. A UMI-containing oligonucleotide was joined by 3' ligation to the TCR cDNA template. Tuberculin skin test biopsies were taken where PPD was injected in Mantoux-positive people. The sample was skin, taken from a tuberculin skin test site. The chain links TRBV6-6 to TRBJ2-5; D is ambiguous. This clonotype originated in an adult in good health. The chain's CDR3 is CASSTAETQYF. Written as DNA, the CDR3 is TGTGCCAGCAGTACGGCCGAGACCCAGTACTTC.